The 28 T cell receptor beta chains listed next were all sequenced from one sample in a study of response to subunit inactivated influenza vaccine. MiXCR was run by TCRdb on the RT-PCR reads, yielding one entry per CDR3 protein. Among about 520,000 distinct CDR3 sequences listed, 6% to 9% were seen once. The source material was PBMCs from blood, sampled about 24 months after vaccination. The source of these receptors is a man between 50 and 69 years old who received an inactivated influenza vaccine.

This clonotype was picked up many times. The V and J genes are TRBV7-9 and TRBJ1-1, with TRBD1 matching 9 bases. This CDR3 contains 17 residues. Germline CDR1 reads SEHNR; CDR2 reads FQNEAQ (reference sequence). The ends lost 5 bases at V and 3 bases at J; junction bases unmatched: 13. The DNA for the CDR3 is TGTGCCAGCAGCCCCGGGACAGGGTGGAATCAATACACTGAAGCTTTCTTT. Amino acid sequence: CASSPGTGWNQYTEAFF.

This clonotype came up a few times. The chain links TRBV24-1 to TRBJ2-2, with D possibly TRBD1 on 5 matching bases. V was shortened by 3 bases and J by 4 bases, with 14 bases between the two germline ends. Germline lookup yields CDR1 KGHDR and CDR2 SFDVKD. This CDR3 has 16 residues. CDR3 sequence (DNA): TGTGCCACCAGTGATCCTACCAGGGAACCCACCGGGGAGCTGTTTTTT. Its translation is CATSDPTREPTGELFF.

The table lists this clonotype with a few counts. This chain connects TRBV6-4 to TRBJ2-2, with D perhaps assigned TRBD1 or TRBD2 (6 bases each). V was shortened by 6 bases and J by 5 bases, with 13 bases between the two germline ends. CDR3 size: 14 residues. The germline gives CDR1 MRHNA, CDR2 SNTAGT. CDR3 amino acids: CASRGGPGTGELFF. The CDR3 DNA sequence: TGTGCCAGCAGAGGGGGGCCAGGGACCGGGGAGCTGTTTTTT.

The chain couples TRBV4-1 to TRBJ2-3; 8 nucleotides agree with TRBD1. Trimming took 2 bases from V and 1 from J; bases not matched to a gene: 8. Germline V gene data show CDR1 as MGHRA and CDR2 as YSYEKL. The CDR3 runs to 17 residues. This CDR3 reads CASSQTDRVVGTDTQYF. In DNA, the CDR3 is TGCGCCAGCAGCCAAACGGACAGGGTGGTAGGCACAGATACGCAGTATTTT.

This clonotype showed up many times. This chain's CDR3 is CASRRQTDTQYF. CDR3 DNA sequence: TGTGCCAGCAGACGACAGACAGATACGCAGTATTTT. V is TRBV7-2 and J is TRBJ2-3; tentative D call: TRBD1 (5 bases). CDR1 SGHTA and CDR2 FQGNSA come from the germline V gene. CDR3 length equals 12 residues. V was trimmed by 6 bases and J by 3 bases, leaving 7 bases between them.

V and J are TRBV20-1 and TRBJ2-7, with D unclear. The CDR3 contains 13 residues. CDR1 is DFQATT, CDR2 SNEGSKA, per germline (reference sequence). V gave up 0 bases and J gave up 0 bases, with 6 bases separating them. The CDR3 sequence is CSARDSDSYEQYF. The CDR3 DNA reads as TGCAGTGCTAGAGACAGCGACTCCTACGAGCAGTACTTC.

This clonotype was recorded a few times. This chain uses TRBV3-1 with TRBJ1-5; a possible D gene is TRBD1 (5 bases). Germline loops: CDR1 LGHDT, CDR2 YNNKEL (reference sequence). V lost 4 bases to trimming and J lost 3 bases, with 13 bases between them. The CDR3 runs 15 residues. CDR3 nucleotides: TGTGCCAGCAGCCCAGGGTTGTGGTACAATCAGCCCCAGCATTTT. It translates to CASSPGLWYNQPQHF.

J is TRBJ2-1 and V is TRBV6-1; 9 bases map to TRBD1. V lost 5 bases and J lost 4; bases outside the gene matches: 6. There are 15 residues in the CDR3. From germline, CDR1 is MNHNS and CDR2 SASEGT. The CDR3 sequence: CASSRTGDFYNEQFF. The CDR3 nucleotides are TGTGCCAGCAGTCGGACAGGGGATTTTTACAATGAGCAGTTCTTC.

This clonotype was seen a handful of times. The CDR3 is CASSQVTLADTGELFF. The CDR3 region has the DNA TGCGCCAGCAGCCAAGTCACCCTAGCGGACACCGGGGAGCTGTTTTTT. V usage is TRBV4-3 and J usage is TRBJ2-2; the match to TRBD2 covers 7 bases. CDR1 LGHNA and CDR2 YSLEER come from the germline V gene. V trimming: 1 base; J trimming: 3 bases; junction bases outside the gene matches: 5. This CDR3 is 16 amino acids long.

In its sample, this clonotype was seen many times. J is TRBJ2-7 and V is TRBV12-3 or TRBV12-4, with D tentatively TRBD2 (7 bases). The CDR3 is 15 amino acids. Trimming left V 3 bases short and J 2 bases short, with 14 bases between. The CDR3 region is CASSFRAGAAYEQYF. As DNA, the CDR3 is TGTGCCAGCAGTTTCAGGGCGGGGGCCGCCTACGAGCAGTACTTC.

Only a few counts were recorded for this clonotype. The rearrangement uses TRBV11-2 and TRBJ2-5; D gene ambiguous. Germline V gene lookup returns CDR1 SGHAT and CDR2 FQNNGV. V was cut by 2 bases and J by 0 bases, with 4 bases left in between. This CDR3 spans 13 amino acids. The CDR3 is CASSLSHQETQYF. The CDR3 DNA reads as TGTGCCAGCAGCTTAAGTCACCAAGAGACCCAGTACTTC.

This clonotype was observed a handful of times. J is TRBJ1-1 and V is TRBV6-5; D gene unclear. Trimming removed 0 bases from V and 4 bases from J, with 12 bases in between. Germline values: CDR1 MNHEY, CDR2 SVGAGI. CDR3 length equals 15 residues. This chain's CDR3 is CASSYSLQSPTEAFF. The CDR3 DNA is TGTGCCAGCAGTTACTCGCTTCAGAGTCCCACTGAAGCTTTCTTT.

The V gene is TRBV20-1, the J gene TRBJ1-6, with a weak D call TRBD1 (6 bases). This CDR3 spans 14 amino acids. Germline V gene data show CDR1 as DFQATT and CDR2 as SNEGSKA (reference sequence). Trimming pared 0 bases from V and 7 bases from J, leaving 10 bases between. The CDR3: CSARDPRGNSPLHF. In DNA form, the CDR3 reads TGCAGTGCTAGAGACCCCAGGGGAAATTCACCCCTCCACTTT.

This clonotype was seen more than once but under ten times. V usage is TRBV15 and J usage is TRBJ2-7, with unresolved D. Germline lookup yields CDR1 LNHNV and CDR2 YYDKDF (reference sequence). V lost 0 bases and J 1 base, leaving 4 bases between the germline ends. The CDR3 contains 13 residues. The CDR3 DNA follows: TGTGCCACCAGCAGAGATATTTCCTACGAGCAGTACTTC. Translation gives CATSRDISYEQYF.

This clonotype came up many times. This rearrangement joins TRBV11-1 to TRBJ2-5; TRBD1 aligns across 7 bases. Germline CDR1 is SGHAT and CDR2 is FQDESV (reference sequence). V shed 2 bases, J shed 0 bases, and the junction held 18 bases outside the gene matches. The CDR3 is 20 amino acids. CDR3 region: CASSLKSTGTATFYQETQYF. The DNA for the CDR3 is TGTGCCAGCAGCTTAAAGTCGACCGGGACAGCCACTTTTTACCAAGAGACCCAGTACTTC.

The sample holds many counts of this clonotype. This chain uses TRBV12-3 or TRBV12-4 with TRBJ2-7, with 11 bases that match TRBD1. The CDR3 has 15 residues. V shed 6 bases, J shed 2 bases, and the junction held 6 bases outside the gene matches. The CDR3 bases are TGTGCCAGCAGCCCGGGACAGGGGGGGGCCTACGAGCAGTACTTC. Translation gives CASSPGQGGAYEQYF.

V gene TRBV30 combines with J gene TRBJ2-5; 10 nucleotides match TRBD1. Germline CDR1 and CDR2: GTSNPN and SVGIG (reference sequence). The V segment lost 3 bases and the J segment 5 bases; nucleotides outside the gene matches: 9. The CDR3 sequence is 15 residues long. CDR3 region: CAWRKPGQGQETQYF. DNA for the CDR3: TGTGCCTGGAGGAAACCGGGACAGGGGCAGGAGACCCAGTACTTC.

This clonotype has only a few counts. The chain is built from TRBV11-1 and TRBJ2-5; 13 positions agree with TRBD2. With V trimmed by 1 base and J by 0 bases, 8 bases remained unmatched. The V gene's germline CDR1 is SGHAT and CDR2 FQDESV (reference sequence). CDR3 size: 19 residues. CDR3 sequence (DNA): TGTGCCAGCAGCTTAGGTCGGACTAGCGGGGGCCTCTACCAAGAGACCCAGTACTTC. This codes for CASSLGRTSGGLYQETQYF.

This clonotype was observed a few times. The chain links TRBV6-5 to TRBJ2-1; D is ambiguous. Per germline, CDR1 MNHEY and CDR2 SVGAGI. This CDR3 has 13 residues. Trimming pared 0 bases from V and 5 bases from J, leaving 5 bases between. The CDR3 DNA reads TGTGCCAGCAGTTACTCAGGAGACAATGAGCAGTTCTTC. It yields the protein CASSYSGDNEQFF.

This clonotype was counted many times. The genes are TRBV28 and TRBJ2-1, with D unclear. The germline V and J ends were trimmed by 5 bases and 0 bases, with 14 bases remaining between them. The germline CDR1 and CDR2 sequences are MDHEN and SYDVKM. This CDR3 contains 16 residues. For the CDR3, the DNA is TGTGCCAGCAGTGCCGACTTCCAGAGCTCCTACAATGAGCAGTTCTTC. Amino acids: CASSADFQSSYNEQFF.

This clonotype was detected a few times. The chain recombines TRBV18 with TRBJ2-3; possibly TRBD1 for D (6 bases). Trimming took off 5 bases at V and 4 bases at J, with 13 bases between the two ends. The CDR3 spans 14 residues. CDR1 and CDR2 from the germline V gene are KGHSH and LQKENI. CDR3: CASSADSLADTQYF. CDR3 bases: TGTGCCAGCTCAGCGGACAGCCTCGCAGATACGCAGTATTTT. The variable domain in full, with the rest retrieved from reference TRBV18 and TRBJ2-3, is NAGVMQNPRHLVRRRGQEARLRCSPMKGHSHVYWYRQLPEEGLKFMVYLQKENIIDESGMPKERFSAEFPKEGPSILRIQQVVRGDSAAYFCASSADSLADTQYFGPGTRLTVL.

The gene calls are TRBV9 and TRBJ2-1, with D perhaps TRBD1 or TRBD2 (5 bases each). Trimming shortened V by 5 bases and J by 10 bases, and 16 bases separated the two germline ends. Germline CDR1 reads SGDLS; CDR2 reads YYNGEE. This CDR3 region has 13 residues. The CDR3 DNA follows: TGTGCCAGCAGTAGATCCGGGGCAGGAGAGCAGTTCTTC. It yields the protein CASSRSGAGEQFF.

This clonotype was seen a handful of times. The genes are TRBV19 and TRBJ2-1; TRBD1 agrees at 9 bases. From germline, CDR1 is LNHDA and CDR2 SQIVND (reference sequence). V shed 6 bases, J shed 6 bases, and the junction held 12 bases outside the gene matches. This CDR3 has 16 residues. In DNA, the CDR3 is TGTGCCAGTAGCATCGCCGGGACAGGGTCTGGCAATGAGCAGTTCTTC. Amino acids: CASSIAGTGSGNEQFF.

In this sample, this clonotype turned up many times. The chain couples TRBV6-1 to TRBJ2-1; TRBD1 aligns across 9 bases. The CDR3 is 14 residues long. Germline trimming cut 6 bases from V and 0 bases from J; bases unmatched to any gene: 0. Germline values: CDR1 MNHNS, CDR2 SASEGT. CDR3 in DNA: TGTGCCAGCAGGACAGGGGGCTCCTACAATGAGCAGTTCTTC. Translation: CASRTGGSYNEQFF.

This clonotype has a count of ten or more. The chain couples TRBV29-1 to TRBJ1-1, with a weak D call TRBD1 (6 bases). This CDR3 is 12 amino acids long. The ends were cut back, 7 bases at V and 3 bases at J, with 12 bases in the middle. Germline CDR1 and CDR2: SQVTM and ANQGSEA. The CDR3 here is CSAIQGDTEAFF. CDR3 in DNA: TGCAGCGCGATACAGGGAGACACTGAAGCTTTCTTT.

This clonotype was found many times. This chain connects TRBV5-1 to TRBJ2-2, with D perhaps TRBD1 (6 bases). CDR1 is SGHRS, CDR2 YFSETQ, per germline. The CDR3 is 15 residues long. Trimming removed 1 base at V and 4 bases at J, with 11 bases between. The CDR3 is CASSLQGPSTGELFF. The CDR3 DNA reads as TGCGCCAGCAGCTTGCAGGGGCCAAGCACCGGGGAGCTGTTTTTT.

This clonotype was counted many times. The CDR3 loop reads CASSPTTGELFF. CDR3 nucleotide sequence: TGTGCCAGCAGTCCCACCACCGGGGAGCTGTTTTTT. The chain has TRBV27 and TRBJ2-2; no definite D call. V lost 5 bases and J 4 bases, leaving 5 bases between the germline ends. The CDR3 spans 12 residues. The germline V gene encodes CDR1 MNHEY and CDR2 SMNVEV (reference sequence).

The V gene is TRBV20-1, the J gene TRBJ2-1; 14 positions match TRBD2. The CDR3 runs 20 residues. The junction had 14 bases not matched to a gene; V was cut back by 3 bases and J by 1 base. Per the germline V gene, CDR1 is DFQATT and CDR2 is SNEGSKA (reference sequence). The CDR3 region is CSARGGLTSGRAGSYNEQFF. CDR3 DNA: TGCAGTGCTAGGGGGGGATTGACTAGCGGGAGGGCCGGGTCCTACAATGAGCAGTTCTTC.